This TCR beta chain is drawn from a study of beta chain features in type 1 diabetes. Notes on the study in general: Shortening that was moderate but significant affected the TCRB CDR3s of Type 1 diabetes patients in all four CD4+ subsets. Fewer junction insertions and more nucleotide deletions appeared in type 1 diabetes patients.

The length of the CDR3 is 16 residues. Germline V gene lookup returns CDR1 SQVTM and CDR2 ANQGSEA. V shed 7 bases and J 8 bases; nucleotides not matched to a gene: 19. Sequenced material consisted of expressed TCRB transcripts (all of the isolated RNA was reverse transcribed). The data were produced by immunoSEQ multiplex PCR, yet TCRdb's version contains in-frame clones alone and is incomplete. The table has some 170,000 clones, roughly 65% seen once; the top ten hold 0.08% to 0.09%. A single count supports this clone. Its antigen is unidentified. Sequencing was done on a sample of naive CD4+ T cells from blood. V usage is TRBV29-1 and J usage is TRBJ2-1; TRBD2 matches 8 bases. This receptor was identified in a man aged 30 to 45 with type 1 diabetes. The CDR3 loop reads CSAQVRGARTTHEQFF. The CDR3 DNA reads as TGCAGCGCCCAAGTGCGGGGGGCCCGCACTACTCATGAGCAGTTCTTC.